This TCR beta chain was found in a study of beta chain features in type 1 diabetes. Study information: Healthy donors resembled patients in age, gender and cell yields. Sorted cells examined across all samples numbered around 110,000,000. Study findings and constraints: TCRB CDR3s from Type 1 diabetes patients were moderately but significantly shorter in all four CD4+ subsets. Over-representation of high TCR-expressing cells was a possible consequence of cDNA sequencing.

As to this clone: What it recognizes is unknown.

All of the isolated RNA was reverse transcribed, so expressed TCRB transcripts were sequenced. Produced via immunoSEQ multiplex PCR; TCRdb's table is partial and in-frame only. The sample lists some 150,000 clones; approximately 8.8% were seen once. Using CD45RO/CCR7/CD25/CD127/CD95/CD27, CD4+ naive, central memory, regulatory and stem cell-like memory cells were sorted. The CDR3 is 15 amino acids. This chain connects TRBV21-1 to TRBJ1-1; the DNA was not used to check the table's D call, TRBD1. TRBV21-1 is termed a pseudogene. This clonotype was obtained from a woman in her 30s with type 1 diabetes. Sequencing was carried out using central memory CD4+ T cells from blood. DNA for the CDR3: TGTGCCAGCAGCCCCCGGGACAGACTGAACACTGAAGCTTTCTTT. Its translation: CASSPRDRLNTEAFF.